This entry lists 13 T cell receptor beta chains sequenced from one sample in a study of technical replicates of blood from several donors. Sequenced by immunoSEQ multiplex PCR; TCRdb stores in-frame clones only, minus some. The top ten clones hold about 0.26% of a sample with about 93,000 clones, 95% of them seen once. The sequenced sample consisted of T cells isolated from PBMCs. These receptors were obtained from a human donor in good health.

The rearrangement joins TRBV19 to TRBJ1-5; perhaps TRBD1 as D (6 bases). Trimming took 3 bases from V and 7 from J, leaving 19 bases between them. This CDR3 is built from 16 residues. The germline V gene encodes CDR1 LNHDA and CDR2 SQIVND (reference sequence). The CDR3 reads CASSIMRQVRGQPQHF. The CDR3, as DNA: TGTGCCAGTAGTATTATGAGACAGGTGAGAGGGCAGCCCCAGCATTTT.

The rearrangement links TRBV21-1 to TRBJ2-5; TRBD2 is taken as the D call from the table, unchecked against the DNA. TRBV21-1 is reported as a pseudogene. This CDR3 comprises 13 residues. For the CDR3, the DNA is TGTGCCAGCAGCAGGACTAGTAGAGAGACCCAGTACTTC. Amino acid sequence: CASSRTSRETQYF.

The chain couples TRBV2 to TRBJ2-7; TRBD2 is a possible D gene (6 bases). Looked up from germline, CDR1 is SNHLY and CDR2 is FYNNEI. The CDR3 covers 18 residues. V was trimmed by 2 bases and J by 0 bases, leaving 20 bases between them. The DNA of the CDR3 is TGTGCCAGCAGTGAACCCAGTCGTCCGTACGGGAGCTCCTACGAGCAGTACTTC. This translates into CASSEPSRPYGSSYEQYF.

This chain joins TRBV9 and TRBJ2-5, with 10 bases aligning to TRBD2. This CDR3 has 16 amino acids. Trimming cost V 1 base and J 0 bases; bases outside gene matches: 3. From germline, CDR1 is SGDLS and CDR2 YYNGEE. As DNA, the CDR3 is TGTGCCAGCAGCGTAACTAGCGGGGAATACCAAGAGACCCAGTACTTC. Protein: CASSVTSGEYQETQYF.

The CDR3 DNA follows: TGTGCAAGTCGCCTTAAAAGACCTTACAGGGGAAGTGTACACGAGCAGTACTTC. This translates into CASRLKRPYRGSVHEQYF. This sequence joins TRBV12-2 and TRBJ2-7; TRBD1, the table's D call, was not compared with the DNA. TRBV12-2 is shown as a pseudogene. The CDR3 consists of 18 residues.

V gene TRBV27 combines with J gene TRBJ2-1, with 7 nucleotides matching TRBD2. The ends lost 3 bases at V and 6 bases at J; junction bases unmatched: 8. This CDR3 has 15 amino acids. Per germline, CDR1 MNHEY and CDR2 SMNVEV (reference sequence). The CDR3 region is CASSLSGNLGNEQFF. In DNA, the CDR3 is TGTGCCAGCAGTTTGAGCGGGAATCTGGGCAATGAGCAGTTCTTC.

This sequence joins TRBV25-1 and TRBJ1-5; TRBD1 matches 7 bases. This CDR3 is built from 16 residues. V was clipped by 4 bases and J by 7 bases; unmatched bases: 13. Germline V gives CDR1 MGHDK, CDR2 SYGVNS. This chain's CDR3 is CASSAPGTVFGQPQHF. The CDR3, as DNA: TGTGCCAGCAGTGCCCCCGGGACAGTCTTTGGGCAGCCCCAGCATTTT.

CDR3 in amino acids: CASSLALPVNTEAFF. CDR3 DNA: TGTGCCAGCAGCTTGGCCTTACCGGTGAACACTGAAGCTTTCTTT. The rearrangement uses TRBV5-8 and TRBJ1-1, with unresolved D. Trimming stripped 0 bases from V and 0 bases from J, with 9 bases between. Germline V gene data show CDR1 as SGHTS and CDR2 as YDEGEE. This CDR3 has 15 amino acids.

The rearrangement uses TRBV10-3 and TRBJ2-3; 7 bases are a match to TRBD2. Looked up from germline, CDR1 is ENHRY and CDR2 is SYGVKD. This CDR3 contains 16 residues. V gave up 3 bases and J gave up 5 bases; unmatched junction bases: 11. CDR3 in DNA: TGTGCCATCAGTGATCAACTAGCGACTACGGGAGATACGCAGTATTTT. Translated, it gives CAISDQLATTGDTQYF.

The CDR3 reads CASSVGLAGGLYTGELFF. CDR3 nucleotides: TGTGCCAGCAGTGTGGGACTAGCGGGAGGACTTTACACCGGGGAGCTGTTTTTT. V gene TRBV28 combines with J gene TRBJ2-2, with 15 bases matching TRBD2. The CDR3 loop spans 18 amino acids. CDR1 and CDR2 from the germline V gene are MDHEN and SYDVKM. After removal of 5 bases from V and 3 bases from J, the junction contained 7 bases not matched to a gene.

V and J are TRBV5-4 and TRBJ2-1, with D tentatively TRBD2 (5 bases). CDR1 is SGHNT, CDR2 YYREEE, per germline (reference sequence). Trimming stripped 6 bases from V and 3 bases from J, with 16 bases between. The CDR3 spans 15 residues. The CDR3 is CASTSPGSDYNEQFF. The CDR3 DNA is TGTGCCAGCACCAGCCCGGGAAGCGACTACAATGAGCAGTTCTTC.

The CDR3 spells CATSRDRQKTYEQYF. DNA of the CDR3: TGTGCCACCAGCAGAGATCGACAGAAAACCTACGAGCAGTACTTC. This chain joins TRBV15 and TRBJ2-7; D might be TRBD1 (5 bases). Trimming pared 0 bases from V and 2 bases from J, leaving 11 bases between. The CDR3 sequence is 15 residues long. Germline CDR1 LNHNV, CDR2 YYDKDF (reference sequence).

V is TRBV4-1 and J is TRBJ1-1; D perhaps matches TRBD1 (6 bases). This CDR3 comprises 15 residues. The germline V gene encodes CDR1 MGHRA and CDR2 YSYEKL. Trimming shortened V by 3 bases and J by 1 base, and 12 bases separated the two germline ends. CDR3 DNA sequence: TGCGCCAGCAGCCATAAGGGCAGGGGGAACACTGAAGCTTTCTTT. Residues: CASSHKGRGNTEAFF.